The TCR beta chain under discussion was sequenced for a study of CD8 T cells in Susac syndrome (dated by TCRdb to the late 2010s). For the study in its entirety: Of the Susac syndrome patients who were sequenced, about eight were in clinical remission while about six had clinically active disease. The study used repertoire sequencing to test whether antigen drove CD8+ T cell activation and differentiation in Susac syndrome. At the time of blood withdrawal, Susac syndrome patients were either therapy-naive, taking corticosteroids (with some also receiving IVIg), or on IVIg alone.

The germline V gene yields SQVTM for CDR1 and ANQGSEA for CDR2. V is cut by 7 bases and J by 10 bases, and the space between the germline ends is 11 bases. The CDR3 starts with the cysteine, ends with the phenylalanine, and has 10 residues. Only the CDR3 DNA stays, 30 bases, in frame from base 1. RNA was extracted with the RNeasy kit and 0.5 to 1 ug was reverse transcribed using random hexamers. The immunoSEQ multiplex PCR assay, covering 54 Vbeta and 13 Jbeta segments, was used to amplify TCR beta CDR3 regions. Bias from PCR amplification was corrected by using a synthetic template baseline for primer optimization and for computational correction. On the study's bioinformatics: Reads were annotated to V, D and J genes according to IMGT and were analyzed with immunoSEQ Analyzer, with only productive sequences retained. Clonality was calculated as one minus the Shannon entropy normalized by log2 of the number of productive unique sequences. For each patient and control, public and private clones were evaluated within the 100 most prevalent clones. Susac-specific clones were defined as absent from healthy and MS cohorts, roughly 1,100 published viral clones and other ImmuneACCESS disease sequences. TCRdb cleaned the public reads at Q25 with fastp, built clones with MiXCR and kept in-frame beta chains. Identical CDR3 protein sequences are pooled into one entry, listed with their most common genes and DNA. The V and J calls come from TCRdb's annotation, not from the publication. The sample table lists about 150,000 distinct CDR3 sequences, roughly 95% of them with a count of one. Jointly, the top ten make up roughly 0.16% of the sample.

What the work shows at the level of the full study, not this receptor alone: No clonal expansion was detected in the CD4+ T cell repertoire of Susac syndrome patients. The number of individuals in the TCR sequencing and HLA analysis was recognized as being relatively small.

For this clonotype: Its specific antigen is unknown. No much larger clone exists at a distance of one base, and base qualities are not known.

High-throughput TCR beta sequencing profiled peripheral blood CD8+ and CD4+ T cells from healthy donors, Susac syndrome patients and multiple sclerosis patients. The Susac syndrome patients fulfilled recently defined diagnostic criteria for either definite or probable disease. Bulk CD8+ and CD4+ T cells were purified by magnetic negative isolation, while CD8+ TEMRA cells were enriched using FACS. Blood was drawn into EDTA tubes, processed within 24 hours, and PBMCs were isolated by density gradient centrifugation. PBMCs intended for TCR sequencing were cryopreserved in liquid nitrogen and thawed later in a water bath at 37 degrees C. The sorted or isolated CD4+, CD8+ and CD8+ TEMRA cells reached a purity of at least 90%.

The origin of this receptor is a human donor with Susac syndrome. The rearrangement combines TRBV29-1 with TRBJ1-5, with the identity of the D gene unclear. Material: CD4+ T cells from PBMCs. Here is the DNA: TGCAGCGCCTACGGACCTCCCCAGCATTTT. It specifies CSAYGPPQHF.